This T cell receptor (beta chain) was obtained from a study of identical twins. Template switching added a universal primer site, and cDNA bore unique molecular identifiers. Using its own MiXCR run on the 5' RACE reads, TCRdb lists one record per CDR3 protein. The sample consists of around 480,000 distinct CDR3 sequences, about 14% of them appearing once. In its sample, this clonotype was seen a few times. These data are also associated with another study on yellow fever vaccine responses in identical twins.

The source material was CD4+ T cells sorted from blood. The origin of this receptor is a woman under 30 in good health.

CDR3 protein: CSVEAYSGAAYEQYF. The CDR3, as DNA: TGCAGCGTTGAGGCTTACTCAGGGGCAGCCTACGAGCAGTACTTC. The chain has TRBV29-1 and TRBJ2-7, with a weak D call TRBD1 (6 bases). CDR3 length equals 15 residues. Trimming pared 3 bases from V and 2 bases from J, leaving 17 bases between. The germline V gene has CDR1 SQVTM and CDR2 ANQGSEA.